The 3 T cell receptor beta chains given below trace back to one sample, sequenced in a study of spatial heterogeneity in lung cancer. Time point specified: sample taken at primary tumor resection. Material for sequencing was whole RNA from tumor, nontumor lung or frozen PBMC, left unsorted. TCRdb analysed the 5' RACE reads with MiXCR anew, one entry per CDR3 protein. The profile shows about 5,100 distinct CDR3 sequences, about 26% of them singletons. Source: PBMCs, taken at surgery. All receptors derive from a male donor with early-stage non-small cell lung cancer.

The chain carries TRBV6-5 and TRBJ2-6, with D possibly TRBD1 on 6 matching bases. Trimming pared 6 bases from V and 1 base from J, leaving 16 bases between. Looked up from germline, CDR1 is MNHEY and CDR2 is SVGAGI. This CDR3 is built from 17 residues. The CDR3 loop is CASSYARQESGANVLTF. In DNA form, the CDR3 reads TGTGCCAGCAGCTACGCCCGACAGGAGTCTGGGGCCAACGTCCTGACTTTC.

The V call is TRBV3-1, the J call TRBJ2-1, with 11 bases lining up with TRBD2. V dropped 4 bases and J dropped 6; count of bases not matched to a gene: 8. CDR1 is LGHDT and CDR2 is YNNKEL in the germline V gene (reference sequence). The CDR3 consists of 16 residues. This CDR3 reads CASSRGASGGTNEQFF. In nucleotides, the CDR3 is TGTGCCAGCAGCCGCGGGGCTAGCGGGGGGACCAATGAGCAGTTCTTC.

DNA for the CDR3: TGTGCCAGCACTAAAAGGGGCCCTCTCGGCGAGCAGTACTTC. Its translation: CASTKRGPLGEQYF. The gene calls are TRBV6-2 or TRBV6-3 and TRBJ2-7; D perhaps matches TRBD1 (5 bases). The CDR3 sequence is 14 residues long. Per germline, CDR1 MNHEY and CDR2 SVGEGT. With 7 bases removed from V and 6 bases from J, the gap between germline ends came to 19 bases.